Presented here are 15 T cell receptor beta chains from one specimen sequenced in a study of siplizumab effects on memory and regulatory T cells. Method: immunoSEQ multiplex PCR; TCRdb's copy keeps in-frame clones and lacks some. The table shows some 100,000 clones, with approximately 94% occurring only once. The sequencing sample was made of CD8+ T cells sorted from blood. Every receptor here comes from a human donor in good health.

The J gene is TRBJ2-7, the V gene TRBV15; TRBD1 matches 10 bases. Trimming took 2 bases from V and 3 from J; bases not matched to a gene: 7. Germline assignment: CDR1 LNHNV and CDR2 YYDKDF (reference sequence). The CDR3 is 16 amino acids. The CDR3 DNA follows: TGTGCCACCAGCAGACCTGCGACAGGGGGCAACTACGAGCAGTACTTC. Protein product: CATSRPATGGNYEQYF.

This clone was seen only once. The chain has TRBV29-1 and TRBJ2-4; 9 bases map to TRBD2. Per germline, CDR1 SQVTM and CDR2 ANQGSEA. V was clipped by 4 bases and J by 10 bases; unmatched bases: 2. CDR3 length: 11 residues. CDR3 residues: CSVVAGGIQYF. DNA for the CDR3: TGCAGCGTTGTTGCGGGGGGGATTCAGTACTTC.

This rearrangement joins TRBV6-5 to TRBJ1-4, with a possible D match to TRBD1 (5 bases). The CDR3 spans 13 residues. Germline lookup yields CDR1 MNHEY and CDR2 SVGAGI. The germline V and J ends were trimmed by 0 bases and 12 bases, with 11 bases remaining between them. In DNA form, the CDR3 reads TGTGCCAGCAGTTACTCCGGGGCAGGCCAACTGTTTTTT. Encoded protein: CASSYSGAGQLFF.

CDR3 coding DNA: TGTGCTAGTGGTTTGAAGGATTACGAGCAGTACTTC. Its protein product is CASGLKDYEQYF. The V and J genes are TRBV12-5 and TRBJ2-7; D unclear. Germline CDR1 is LGHNT and CDR2 is FRNRAP. V lost 2 bases and J 4 bases, leaving 6 bases between the germline ends. The CDR3 runs to 12 residues.

V is TRBV27 and J is TRBJ2-2, with 7 bases aligning to TRBD1. The CDR3 sequence is 15 residues long. The trim removed 2 bases at V and 4 bases at J, leaving 4 bases unmatched. The germline V gene encodes CDR1 MNHEY and CDR2 SMNVEV (reference sequence). The CDR3 loop is CASSLEGAGTGELFF. CDR3 in DNA: TGTGCCAGCAGTTTAGAGGGGGCCGGCACCGGGGAGCTGTTTTTT.

The gene calls are TRBV27 and TRBJ1-6; no clear D gene. CDR1 and CDR2 from the germline V gene are MNHEY and SMNVEV (reference sequence). The CDR3 loop spans 13 amino acids. Trimming left V 5 bases short and J 9 bases short, with 11 bases between. CDR3 region: CASSIGLGSPLHF. In DNA, the CDR3 is TGTGCCAGCAGTATAGGGTTGGGTTCACCCCTCCACTTT.

The chain uses TRBV10-3 and TRBJ1-2; TRBD1 matches at 7 bases. CDR1 ENHRY and CDR2 SYGVKD come from the germline V gene. CDR3 size: 14 residues. The V and J ends lost 8 bases and 3 bases, in that order; junction bases with no gene match: 9. The CDR3 sequence: CAIRSLTGDYGYTF. Here the CDR3 DNA reads TGTGCCATCCGCTCATTAACAGGGGACTATGGCTACACCTTC.

The chain is built from TRBV18 and TRBJ2-3, with D unclear. This CDR3 is built from 15 residues. Germline V CDR1 and CDR2: KGHSH, LQKENI. Trimming shortened V by 0 bases and J by 2 bases, and 9 bases separated the two germline ends. The CDR3 sequence is CASSPPSRPTDTQYF. For the CDR3, the DNA is TGTGCCAGCTCACCACCGTCGCGGCCCACAGATACGCAGTATTTT.

The rearrangement links TRBV13 to TRBJ2-3, with D tentatively TRBD2 (6 bases). The CDR3 length is 16 residues. CDR1 is PRHDT, CDR2 FYEKMQ, per germline (reference sequence). V was clipped by 0 bases and J by 2 bases, with 12 bases between them. The CDR3 DNA follows: TGTGCCAGCAGCTTAGGGGGCGGGATTTTCACAGATACGCAGTATTTT. The encoded protein is CASSLGGGIFTDTQYF.

The V call is TRBV2, the J call TRBJ2-2, with D unclear. Germline CDR1 and CDR2: SNHLY and FYNNEI. The CDR3 runs to 16 residues. The ends were cut back, 2 bases at V and 4 bases at J, with 14 bases in the middle. CDR3 region: CASSEISRSPTGELFF. For the CDR3, the DNA is TGTGCCAGCAGTGAAATTTCTCGATCGCCCACCGGGGAGCTGTTTTTT.

The chain carries TRBV30 and TRBJ2-7, with 8 bases identical to TRBD1. Germline V gene data show CDR1 as GTSNPN and CDR2 as SVGIG (reference sequence). The CDR3 length is 14 residues. V was clipped by 5 bases and J by 3 bases; unmatched bases: 9. The CDR3 region has the DNA TGTGCCTGGTGCTCTGGGACAGGACACTACGAGCAGTACTTC. This sequence encodes CAWCSGTGHYEQYF.

The chain has TRBV4-3 and TRBJ2-3, with 9 bases fitting TRBD2. Germline V gene sequence: CDR1 LGHNA, CDR2 YSLEER. The CDR3 covers 17 residues. Trimming removed 0 bases from V and 0 bases from J; junction bases left unmatched: 4. This CDR3 reads CASSQENLAGSTDTQYF. The DNA for the CDR3 is TGCGCCAGCAGCCAAGAAAACCTAGCGGGAAGCACAGATACGCAGTATTTT.

This rearrangement joins TRBV4-3 to TRBJ2-3, with 11 bases matching TRBD2. After removal of 0 bases from V and 4 bases from J, the junction contained 9 bases not matched to a gene. The CDR3 extends over 18 amino acids. Germline assignment: CDR1 LGHNA and CDR2 YSLEER. The CDR3 coding sequence is TGCGCCAGCAGCCAAGATTTAGGACTAGCGGGCCCTTCAGATACGCAGTATTTT. Protein product: CASSQDLGLAGPSDTQYF.

This chain joins TRBV7-2 and TRBJ2-3; maybe TRBD2 (5 bases). The CDR3 runs to 15 residues. V was shortened by 5 bases and J by 2 bases, with 14 bases between the two germline ends. From germline, CDR1 is SGHTA and CDR2 FQGNSA. CDR3 sequence (DNA): TGTGCCAGCAGCACCCCGGGGAGATACACAGATACGCAGTATTTT. Its protein product is CASSTPGRYTDTQYF.

The chain combines TRBV7-9 with TRBJ2-1, with 8 bases aligning to TRBD2. Germline lookup yields CDR1 SEHNR and CDR2 FQNEAQ (reference sequence). The trim removed 4 bases at V and 8 bases at J, leaving 19 bases unmatched. The CDR3 is 18 residues long. DNA of the CDR3: TGTGCCAGCAGCTCGCCTACCTCGGGGCTAGCGGGTGGCGATGAGCAGTTCTTC. It specifies CASSSPTSGLAGGDEQFF.